In its sample, the clone carrying this T cell receptor (beta chain) was seen a few times. As yet, its antigen is unknown. TCRdb reprocessed the reads with MiXCR, giving one entry per CDR3 protein. The sample shows 30,000 to 40,000 distinct CDR3 sequences, about 54% of them seen only once. This CDR3 is built from 15 residues. With 4 bases removed from V and 1 base from J, the gap between germline ends came to 11 bases. Germline CDR1 and CDR2: SEHNR and FQNEAQ (reference sequence). This sample is drawn from a study of T cell repertoires in cytomegalovirus infection. At the level of the study: Public signatures in TCR beta pointed to CMV infection and matching HLA type. Study conclusions and caveats: Cumulative frequency (of public TCR beta family members) identified carriers of CMV plus the relevant HLA.

J is TRBJ2-1 and V is TRBV7-9; tentative D call: TRBD1 (5 bases). The source was CD8+ T cells from cultured PBMCs, collected from culture after CMV antigen stimulation. The receptor was derived from a human donor in good health (CMV status not recorded). Some clones in this sample may be carry-over from other donors' samples. CDR3 loop: CASSSTDISYNEQFF. The CDR3, as DNA: TGTGCCAGCAGCTCGACAGATATATCCTACAATGAGCAGTTCTTC.